A single sample gave rise to the 14 T cell receptor beta chains below, sequenced in a study of blood T cell repertoires in COVID-19. Sequenced by immunoSEQ multiplex PCR; TCRdb stores in-frame clones only, minus some. This table holds approximately 150,000 clones, 80% found once. The sample taken for sequencing was peripheral blood. The receptors shown here come from a woman between 50 and 59 years old with acute or convalescent COVID-19.

The rearrangement uses TRBV7-8 and TRBJ1-6, with D perhaps TRBD1 (5 bases). Germline CDR1 SGHVS, CDR2 FQNEAQ. V was cut by 1 base and J by 9 bases, with 13 bases left in between. The CDR3 sequence is 15 residues long. The chain's CDR3 is CASSLGTPGASPLHF. The CDR3 DNA is TGTGCCAGCAGCTTAGGGACACCTGGAGCTTCACCCCTCCACTTT.

This chain links TRBV6-1 with TRBJ2-7; TRBD1 aligns across 8 bases. CDR3 length: 14 amino acids. Germline V gene sequence: CDR1 MNHNS, CDR2 SASEGT. J gave up 2 bases and V 3 bases, and 3 bases lay outside the gene matches. CDR3 in DNA: TGTGCCAGCAGTGACGCGGACAGGGCCTACGAGCAGTACTTC. Protein: CASSDADRAYEQYF.

The rearrangement uses TRBV27 and TRBJ1-2; 9 bases align to TRBD1. The germline V gene has CDR1 MNHEY and CDR2 SMNVEV (reference sequence). The CDR3 sequence is 11 residues long. The V gene end was trimmed by 8 bases and the J gene end by 8 bases; junction bases not matched to a gene: 3. The CDR3 loop is CASGTGSGYTF. The CDR3 nucleotides are TGTGCCAGCGGGACAGGGAGCGGCTACACCTTC.

The chain joins TRBV7-2 to TRBJ2-5; no clear D gene. Per germline, CDR1 SGHTA and CDR2 FQGNSA. The CDR3 is 13 amino acids. V dropped 3 bases and J dropped 1 base, with 6 bases sitting between them. CDR3 region: CASSLGFQETQYF. CDR3 DNA: TGTGCCAGCAGCTTGGGCTTCCAAGAGACCCAGTACTTC.

In its sample, this clone was seen a few times. The genes are TRBV30 and TRBJ2-3, with 8 bases lining up with TRBD2. This CDR3 contains 17 residues. Germline lookup yields CDR1 GTSNPN and CDR2 SVGIG (reference sequence). The ends lost 2 bases at V and 2 bases at J; junction bases unmatched: 12. The CDR3 protein is CAWSQPATSAYTDTQYF. CDR3 coding DNA: TGTGCCTGGAGTCAACCAGCGACTAGCGCCTACACAGATACGCAGTATTTT.

The J gene is TRBJ1-3, the V gene TRBV4-2, with TRBD1 matching 8 bases. CDR1 and CDR2 (germline): LGHNA, YNFKEQ. This CDR3 spans 17 amino acids. V dropped 0 bases and J dropped 2; count of bases not matched to a gene: 6. As DNA, the CDR3 is TGTGCCAGCAGCCAAGATGGCGCAGGGGGCACTGGAAACACCATATATTTT. Translating gives CASSQDGAGGTGNTIYF.

V and J are TRBV4-3 and TRBJ2-6; possibly TRBD1 for D (5 bases). CDR1 and CDR2 (germline): LGHNA, YSLEER. Trimming stripped 6 bases from V and 0 bases from J, with 12 bases between. This CDR3 is built from 16 residues. CDR3 loop: CASSEVGPSGANVLTF. CDR3 DNA sequence: TGCGCCAGCAGTGAGGTGGGGCCCTCTGGGGCCAACGTCCTGACTTTC.

The chain has TRBV19 and TRBJ1-1; D remains unclear. The CDR3 is made up of 14 amino acids. The germline gives CDR1 LNHDA, CDR2 SQIVND (reference sequence). V lost 2 bases to trimming and J lost 4 bases, with 11 bases between them. CDR3 DNA: TGTGCCAGTAGTATAATGGAGGGCGGCACTGAAGCTTTCTTT. This translates into CASSIMEGGTEAFF.

The chain carries TRBV6-2 or TRBV6-3 and TRBJ1-4; unclear D gene. V was clipped by 2 bases and J by 5 bases, with 15 bases between them. CDR1 and CDR2 from the germline V gene are MNHEY and SVGEGT. CDR3 length: 16 residues. DNA for the CDR3: TGTGCCAGCAGTTACACGGGGATTGGAACGAATGAAAAACTGTTTTTT. It specifies CASSYTGIGTNEKLFF.

The chain joins TRBV5-5 to TRBJ1-5; 11 nucleotides line up with TRBD1. Germline V gene data show CDR1 as SGHKS and CDR2 as YYEKEE (reference sequence). With 0 bases clipped from V and 5 bases from J, the junction kept 4 bases outside the gene matches. CDR3 length: 16 residues. The CDR3 protein is CASSLVGQGADQPQHF. Written as DNA, the CDR3 is TGTGCCAGCAGCTTGGTCGGACAGGGGGCCGATCAGCCCCAGCATTTT.

The chain couples TRBV5-1 to TRBJ1-3; the D is unclear. Germline lookup yields CDR1 SGHRS and CDR2 YFSETQ. The germline V and J ends were trimmed by 0 bases and 2 bases, with 12 bases remaining between them. CDR3 length equals 16 residues. The CDR3 sequence: CASSLGHEGAGNTIYF. In nucleotides, the CDR3 is TGCGCCAGCAGCTTGGGCCATGAGGGCGCTGGAAACACCATATATTTT.

The chain employs TRBV19 and TRBJ1-4; 8 bases fit TRBD1. CDR1 is LNHDA, CDR2 SQIVND, per germline (reference sequence). CDR3 length: 14 residues. With V trimmed by 5 bases and J by 8 bases, 7 bases remained unmatched. The chain's CDR3 is CASSFQGASEKLFF. CDR3 nucleotide sequence: TGTGCCAGTAGTTTTCAGGGGGCGTCGGAAAAACTGTTTTTT.

Only a few counts were recorded for this clone. The chain employs TRBV6-6 and TRBJ1-5; D is uncertain. From germline, CDR1 is MNHNY and CDR2 SVGAGI (reference sequence). The CDR3 is made up of 14 amino acids. Between the trimmed V and J ends, which lost 5 bases and 5 bases, there was a span of 13 bases. CDR3: CASSDTRPDQPQHF. For the CDR3, the DNA is TGTGCCAGCAGTGACACCCGTCCGGATCAGCCCCAGCATTTT.

This clone was counted once. The V call is TRBV3-1 (or the pseudogene TRBV3-2), the J call TRBJ1-6; D call uncertain. Germline assignment: CDR1 LGHDT and CDR2 YNNKEL (reference sequence). CDR3 length: 13 amino acids. Trimming took 0 bases from V and 10 from J, leaving 7 bases between them. The CDR3 DNA reads as TGTGCCAGCAGCCAAGAGCGGTGGTCACCCCTCCACTTT. It yields the protein CASSQERWSPLHF.